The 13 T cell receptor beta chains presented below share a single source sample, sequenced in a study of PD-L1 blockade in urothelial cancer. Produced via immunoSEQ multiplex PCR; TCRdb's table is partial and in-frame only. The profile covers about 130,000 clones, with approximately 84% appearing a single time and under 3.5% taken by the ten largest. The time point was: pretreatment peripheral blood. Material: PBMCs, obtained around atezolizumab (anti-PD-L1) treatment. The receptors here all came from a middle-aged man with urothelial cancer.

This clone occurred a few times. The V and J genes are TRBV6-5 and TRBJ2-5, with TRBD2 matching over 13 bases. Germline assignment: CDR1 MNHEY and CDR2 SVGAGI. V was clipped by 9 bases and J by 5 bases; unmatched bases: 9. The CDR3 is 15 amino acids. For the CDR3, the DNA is TGTGCCAGTTCCGGGACTAGCGGGATGTTTGAGACCCAGTACTTC. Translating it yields CASSGTSGMFETQYF.

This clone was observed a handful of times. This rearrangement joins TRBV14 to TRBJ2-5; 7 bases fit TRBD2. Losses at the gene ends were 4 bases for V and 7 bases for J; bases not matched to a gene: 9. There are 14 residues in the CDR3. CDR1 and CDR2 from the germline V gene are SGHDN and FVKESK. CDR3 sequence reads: CASSPAGAPRTQYF. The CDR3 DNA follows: TGTGCCAGCAGCCCTGCGGGAGCCCCCCGGACCCAGTACTTC.

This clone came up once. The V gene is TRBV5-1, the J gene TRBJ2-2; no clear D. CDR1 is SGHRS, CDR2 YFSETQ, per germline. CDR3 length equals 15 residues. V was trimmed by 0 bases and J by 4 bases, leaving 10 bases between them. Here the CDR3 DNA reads TGCGCCAGCAGCTTGGAAGTAACAGCCACCGGGGAGCTGTTTTTT. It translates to CASSLEVTATGELFF.

In DNA form, the CDR3 reads TGTGCCAGCAGTCGGGTATATAATTCACCCCTCCACTTT. Amino acids: CASSRVYNSPLHF. The rearrangement uses TRBV6-5 and TRBJ1-6; D gene ambiguous. Trimming shortened V by 5 bases and J by 4 bases, and 6 bases separated the two germline ends. The CDR3 length is 13 residues. Germline values: CDR1 MNHEY, CDR2 SVGAGI.

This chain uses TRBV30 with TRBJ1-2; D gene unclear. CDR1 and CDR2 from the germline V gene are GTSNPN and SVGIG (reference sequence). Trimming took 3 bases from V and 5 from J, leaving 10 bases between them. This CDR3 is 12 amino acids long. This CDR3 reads CAWRIDNYGYTF. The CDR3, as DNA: TGTGCCTGGAGAATAGACAATTATGGCTACACCTTC.

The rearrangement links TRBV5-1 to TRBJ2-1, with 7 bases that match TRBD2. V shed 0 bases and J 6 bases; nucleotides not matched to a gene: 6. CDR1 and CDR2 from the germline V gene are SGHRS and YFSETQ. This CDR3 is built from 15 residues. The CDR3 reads CASSLALASGNEQFF. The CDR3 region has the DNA TGCGCCAGCAGCTTGGCCTTGGCTAGCGGCAATGAGCAGTTCTTC.

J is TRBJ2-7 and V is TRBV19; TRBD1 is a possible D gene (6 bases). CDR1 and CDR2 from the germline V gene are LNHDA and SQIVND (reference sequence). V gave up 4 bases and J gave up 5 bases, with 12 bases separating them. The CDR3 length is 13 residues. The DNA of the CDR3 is TGTGCCAGTAGTAGCAGGGACAACAACGAGCAGTACTTC. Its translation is CASSSRDNNEQYF.

CDR3 protein: CASKGQGTARRYNEQFF. DNA of the CDR3: TGTGCCAGCAAGGGACAGGGGACAGCTAGGCGATACAATGAGCAGTTCTTC. This chain joins TRBV2 and TRBJ2-1; 10 bases line up with TRBD1. This CDR3 region has 17 residues. In germline, CDR1 is SNHLY, CDR2 FYNNEI. The V segment lost 7 bases and the J segment 4 bases; nucleotides outside the gene matches: 13.

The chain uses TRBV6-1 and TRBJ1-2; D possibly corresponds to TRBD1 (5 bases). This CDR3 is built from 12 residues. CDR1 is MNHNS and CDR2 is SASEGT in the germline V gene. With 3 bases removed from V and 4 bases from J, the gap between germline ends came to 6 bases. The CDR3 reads CASSEQGYGYTF. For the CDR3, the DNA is TGTGCCAGCAGTGAGCAGGGCTATGGCTACACCTTC.

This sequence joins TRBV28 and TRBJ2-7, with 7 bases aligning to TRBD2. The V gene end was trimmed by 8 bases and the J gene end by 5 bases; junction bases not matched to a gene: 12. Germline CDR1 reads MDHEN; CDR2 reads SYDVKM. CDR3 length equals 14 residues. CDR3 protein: CASAGEGSRDEQYF. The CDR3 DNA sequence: TGTGCCAGCGCCGGGGAGGGAAGTCGCGACGAGCAGTACTTC.

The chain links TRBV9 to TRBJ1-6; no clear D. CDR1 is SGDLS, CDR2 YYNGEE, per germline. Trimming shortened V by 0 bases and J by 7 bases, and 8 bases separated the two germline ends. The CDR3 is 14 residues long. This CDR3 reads CASSVVQTNSPLHF. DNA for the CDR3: TGTGCCAGCAGCGTAGTACAGACCAATTCACCCCTCCACTTT.

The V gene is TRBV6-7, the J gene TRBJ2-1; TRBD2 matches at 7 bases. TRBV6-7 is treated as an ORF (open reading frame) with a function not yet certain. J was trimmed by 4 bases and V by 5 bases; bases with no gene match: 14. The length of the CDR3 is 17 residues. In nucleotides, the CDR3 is TGTGCCAGCAGTACTGGGGTTACTCCCGGGGGGTACAATGAGCAGTTCTTC. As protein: CASSTGVTPGGYNEQFF.

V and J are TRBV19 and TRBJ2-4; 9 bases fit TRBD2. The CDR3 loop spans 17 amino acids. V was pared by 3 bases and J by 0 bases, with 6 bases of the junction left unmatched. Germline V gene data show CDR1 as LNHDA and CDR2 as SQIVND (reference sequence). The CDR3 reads CASSIRASGAAKNIQYF. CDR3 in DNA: TGTGCCAGTAGTATTAGGGCTAGCGGGGCAGCCAAAAACATTCAGTACTTC. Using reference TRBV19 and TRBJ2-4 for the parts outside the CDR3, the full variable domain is DGGITQSPKYLFRKEGQNVTLSCEQNLNHDAMYWYRQDPGQGLRLIYYSQIVNDFQKGDIAEGYSVSREKKESFPLTVTSAQKNPTAFYLCASSIRASGAAKNIQYFGAGTRLSVL.